The rows below give T cell receptor beta chains drawn from one sample of a study of T cells in Graves' hyperthyroidism and ophthalmopathy. Each CDR3 protein gets one entry after TCRdb re-called the multiplex PCR reads with MiXCR. The sample gives about 710,000 distinct CDR3 sequences, roughly 15% of which show up once; 8.4% is in the top ten. Specimen: blood. These receptors all stem from a man aged 18 to 30 with Graves' hyperthyroidism. Both conserved end residues are part of each CDR3. Fields, in order: V gene, J gene, clone size, D gene, CDR3 DNA, CDR3 protein. D genes are given only for firm matches. Size values are once, few and many counts, or a class for expanded clones, and some rows have none.

v_gene: TRBV5-6; j_gene: TRBJ1-1; abundance: .; d_gene: .; CDR3nt: TGTGCCAGCAGCTTGGGTCCAGCATCTAGGGAAGCTTTCTTT; CDR3aa: CASSLGPASREAFF
v_gene: TRBV2; j_gene: TRBJ2-5; abundance: many; d_gene: TRBD2; CDR3nt: TGTGCCAGCAGTGTTCTAGCGGGAGGAGAGACCCAGTACTTC; CDR3aa: CASSVLAGGETQYF
v_gene: TRBV28; j_gene: TRBJ2-5; abundance: .; d_gene: TRBD2; CDR3nt: TGTGCCAGCAGTTTAATGCTAGCGGGAGCCCCCCAAGAGACCCAGTACTTC; CDR3aa: CASSLMLAGAPQETQYF
v_gene: TRBV3-1; j_gene: TRBJ1-1; abundance: many; d_gene: .; CDR3nt: TGTGCCAGCAGCCAAAGTGGTAAGTTGAGGATCGACACTGAAGCTTTCTTT; CDR3aa: CASSQSGKLRIDTEAFF
v_gene: TRBV11-2; j_gene: TRBJ2-1; abundance: .; d_gene: TRBD2; CDR3nt: TGTGCCAGCAGCGTACTAGCGGGAATTCTGAATGAGCAGTTCTTC; CDR3aa: CASSVLAGILNEQFF
v_gene: TRBV20-1; j_gene: TRBJ1-5; abundance: .; d_gene: .; CDR3nt: TGCAGTGCCGAAATTAGCAATCAGCCCCAGCATTTT; CDR3aa: CSAEISNQPQHF
v_gene: TRBV4-2; j_gene: TRBJ2-2; abundance: few; d_gene: TRBD2; CDR3nt: TGTGCCAGCAGCCTGGGAGTAGCGGGAGGGACCGGGGAGCTGTTTTTT; CDR3aa: CASSLGVAGGTGELFF
v_gene: TRBV27; j_gene: TRBJ2-7; abundance: many; d_gene: TRBD1; CDR3nt: TGTGCCAGCAGGTCAGGGGGTCTTAGTTCCTACGAGCAGTACTTC; CDR3aa: CASRSGGLSSYEQYF
v_gene: TRBV28; j_gene: TRBJ2-1; abundance: many; d_gene: TRBD1; CDR3nt: TGTGCCAGCAGTTCCGGGACAGGGATCTACAATGAGCAGTTCTTC; CDR3aa: CASSSGTGIYNEQFF
v_gene: TRBV5-1; j_gene: TRBJ2-1; abundance: .; d_gene: .; CDR3nt: TGCGCCAGCAGCTTGTTGCATGAGCAGTTCTTC; CDR3aa: CASSLLHEQFF
v_gene: TRBV12-3/TRBV12-4; j_gene: TRBJ2-3; abundance: .; d_gene: .; CDR3nt: TGTGCCAGCAGTTTAGGGACTACCACAGATACGCAGTATTTT; CDR3aa: CASSLGTTTDTQYF
v_gene: TRBV20-1; j_gene: TRBJ2-5; abundance: many; d_gene: .; CDR3nt: TGCAGTGCTAGAGATGGTAGGGCTCAAGAGACCCAGTACTTC; CDR3aa: CSARDGRAQETQYF
v_gene: TRBV20-1; j_gene: TRBJ2-7; abundance: many; d_gene: TRBD2; CDR3nt: TGCAGTGCTAGAGCGGCGGGAGGGCCGTACGAGCAGTACTTC; CDR3aa: CSARAAGGPYEQYF
v_gene: TRBV6-1; j_gene: TRBJ1-5; abundance: few; d_gene: .; CDR3nt: TGTGCCAGCAGTGAATCCACGGGCTTAGCGGATCAGCCCCAGCATTTT; CDR3aa: CASSESTGLADQPQHF
v_gene: TRBV6-2/TRBV6-3; j_gene: TRBJ2-7; abundance: .; d_gene: .; CDR3nt: TGTGCCAGCAGTTATGATTGGCGGGCTTTCTACAAGCAGTACTTC; CDR3aa: CASSYDWRAFYKQYF
v_gene: TRBV7-8; j_gene: TRBJ2-5; abundance: few; d_gene: TRBD1; CDR3nt: TGTGCCAGCAGCTCTTTCGCGGGGACAGGGGGTGTCGAGACCCAGTACTTC; CDR3aa: CASSSFAGTGGVETQYF
v_gene: TRBV6-1; j_gene: TRBJ1-1; abundance: many; d_gene: TRBD1; CDR3nt: TGTGCCAGCAGGACAGGGCTGAACACTGAAGCTTTCTTT; CDR3aa: CASRTGLNTEAFF
v_gene: TRBV4-1; j_gene: TRBJ2-7; abundance: .; d_gene: .; CDR3nt: TGCGCCAGCAGCCCTATTGTATCCCGAGAGCAGTACTTC; CDR3aa: CASSPIVSREQYF
v_gene: TRBV7-3; j_gene: TRBJ2-2; abundance: few; d_gene: TRBD2; CDR3nt: TGTGCCAGCAGCTTGGATCCAGCGGGAGCCGGCACCGGGGAGCTGTTTTTT; CDR3aa: CASSLDPAGAGTGELFF
v_gene: TRBV7-8; j_gene: TRBJ1-1; abundance: .; d_gene: TRBD1; CDR3nt: TGTGCCAGCAGCTTATTGACAGGGGCGAACACTGAAGCTTTCTTT; CDR3aa: CASSLLTGANTEAFF
v_gene: TRBV5-1; j_gene: TRBJ1-5; abundance: .; d_gene: .; CDR3nt: TGCGCCAGCAGCTTGACAGGGATGCAGCCCCAGCATTTT; CDR3aa: CASSLTGMQPQHF
v_gene: TRBV18; j_gene: TRBJ2-3; abundance: .; d_gene: .; CDR3nt: TGTGCCAGCTCACCCGAGGATGTCCTTAGCGGAGTGCCGGGAGATACGCAGTATTTT; CDR3aa: CASSPEDVLSGVPGDTQYF
v_gene: TRBV28; j_gene: TRBJ1-6; abundance: few; d_gene: .; CDR3nt: TGTGCCAGCACTCCTTTGTCACGTTCACCCCTCCACTTT; CDR3aa: CASTPLSRSPLHF
v_gene: TRBV12-3/TRBV12-4; j_gene: TRBJ2-1; abundance: many; d_gene: .; CDR3nt: TGTGCCAGCAGCTCCGGCGCCTACAATGAGCAGTTCTTC; CDR3aa: CASSSGAYNEQFF
v_gene: TRBV10-3; j_gene: TRBJ1-1; abundance: few; d_gene: .; CDR3nt: TGTGCCATCAGTGAAAGGCGGAACACTGAAGCTTTCTTT; CDR3aa: CAISERRNTEAFF
v_gene: TRBV10-2; j_gene: TRBJ2-5; abundance: many; d_gene: .; CDR3nt: TGCGCCAGCAGTGCGACCCTAGCGAGCAGGGAGACCCAGTACTTC; CDR3aa: CASSATLASRETQYF
v_gene: TRBV13; j_gene: TRBJ2-4; abundance: few; d_gene: .; CDR3nt: TGTGCCAGCAGCTTAGGGGGAGGAAGGGGGGCCGGTCCCAAAAACATTCAGTACTTC; CDR3aa: CASSLGGGRGAGPKNIQYF
v_gene: TRBV20-1; j_gene: TRBJ2-1; abundance: many; d_gene: .; CDR3nt: TGCAGTGCTTCCCGTCGGGGAGGAGGAGTTGACAATGAGCAGTTCTTC; CDR3aa: CSASRRGGGVDNEQFF
v_gene: TRBV6-1; j_gene: TRBJ2-7; abundance: many; d_gene: TRBD1; CDR3nt: TGTGCCAGCAGTGTTCAGGTGACAGGGACCTACGAGCAGTACTTC; CDR3aa: CASSVQVTGTYEQYF
v_gene: TRBV3-1; j_gene: TRBJ1-1; abundance: many; d_gene: .; CDR3nt: TGTGCCAGCAGCCAAGCGGTGGGGGGAAGAGCTTTCTTT; CDR3aa: CASSQAVGGRAFF
v_gene: TRBV6-1; j_gene: TRBJ1-5; abundance: .; d_gene: .; CDR3nt: TGTGCCAGCAGTTATTTGGGCAGCAGCAATCAGCCCCAGCATTTT; CDR3aa: CASSYLGSSNQPQHF
v_gene: TRBV3-1; j_gene: TRBJ2-3; abundance: many; d_gene: TRBD2; CDR3nt: TGTGCCAGCAGCCTTAGCGGGGGCGCCGGAGATACGCAGTATTTT; CDR3aa: CASSLSGGAGDTQYF
v_gene: TRBV6-1; j_gene: TRBJ2-3; abundance: many; d_gene: .; CDR3nt: TGTGCCAGCAGTGACAGGCCGACAGATACGCAGTATTTT; CDR3aa: CASSDRPTDTQYF
v_gene: TRBV28; j_gene: TRBJ2-7; abundance: many; d_gene: .; CDR3nt: TGTGCCAGCAGTTCATCCCGGGACTCCTACGAGCAGTACTTC; CDR3aa: CASSSSRDSYEQYF
v_gene: TRBV13; j_gene: TRBJ2-3; abundance: few; d_gene: TRBD2; CDR3nt: TGTGCCAGCAGCTCCCCGGGACTAGTTGCAGATACGCAGTATTTT; CDR3aa: CASSSPGLVADTQYF
v_gene: TRBV28; j_gene: TRBJ1-2; abundance: few; d_gene: TRBD1; CDR3nt: TGTGCCAGCATCCTAGGGGGACAGGGGGCAAAGGGCTACACCTTC; CDR3aa: CASILGGQGAKGYTF
v_gene: TRBV2; j_gene: TRBJ2-7; abundance: many; d_gene: TRBD1; CDR3nt: TGTGCCAGCAGTGAGGACAGGCCCCTCCACGAGCAGTACTTC; CDR3aa: CASSEDRPLHEQYF
v_gene: TRBV15; j_gene: TRBJ1-6; abundance: few; d_gene: .; CDR3nt: TGTGCCACCAGCAGGGGAGGGGCGGTGCCCCTCCACTTT; CDR3aa: CATSRGGAVPLHF
v_gene: TRBV6-1; j_gene: TRBJ1-1; abundance: many; d_gene: TRBD1; CDR3nt: TGTGCCAGCACGTACAGGGGGAACACTGAAGCTTTCTTT; CDR3aa: CASTYRGNTEAFF
v_gene: TRBV6-2/TRBV6-3; j_gene: TRBJ2-7; abundance: few; d_gene: .; CDR3nt: TGTGCCAGCAGTTCAGGGGCTAGTCTCAACGAGCAGTACTTC; CDR3aa: CASSSGASLNEQYF
v_gene: TRBV13; j_gene: TRBJ2-1; abundance: few; d_gene: .; CDR3nt: TGTGCCAGCAGCTCCGAGCGGGCCCGCTACAATGAGCAGTTCTTC; CDR3aa: CASSSERARYNEQFF
v_gene: TRBV18; j_gene: TRBJ2-1; abundance: many; d_gene: TRBD1; CDR3nt: TGTGCCAGCTCACATCGCGGGACAGGGGGTTACAATGAGCAGTTCTTC; CDR3aa: CASSHRGTGGYNEQFF
v_gene: TRBV30; j_gene: TRBJ1-1; abundance: many; d_gene: .; CDR3nt: TGTGCCTGGGTACGGGCGAACACTGAAGCTTTCTTT; CDR3aa: CAWVRANTEAFF
v_gene: TRBV30; j_gene: TRBJ2-7; abundance: many; d_gene: TRBD2; CDR3nt: TGTGCCTGGAGTGTCGGGGGACTAGCGGGCTACGAGCAGTACTTC; CDR3aa: CAWSVGGLAGYEQYF
v_gene: TRBV7-9; j_gene: TRBJ2-5; abundance: many; d_gene: .; CDR3nt: TGTGCCAGCAGCTTAGGCCCGACAGGTGGGGAAGAGACCCAGTACTTC; CDR3aa: CASSLGPTGGEETQYF
v_gene: TRBV20-1; j_gene: TRBJ2-3; abundance: .; d_gene: TRBD2; CDR3nt: TGCAGTGCTCAGCGGGAGGGTGGGGATACGCAGTATTTT; CDR3aa: CSAQREGGDTQYF